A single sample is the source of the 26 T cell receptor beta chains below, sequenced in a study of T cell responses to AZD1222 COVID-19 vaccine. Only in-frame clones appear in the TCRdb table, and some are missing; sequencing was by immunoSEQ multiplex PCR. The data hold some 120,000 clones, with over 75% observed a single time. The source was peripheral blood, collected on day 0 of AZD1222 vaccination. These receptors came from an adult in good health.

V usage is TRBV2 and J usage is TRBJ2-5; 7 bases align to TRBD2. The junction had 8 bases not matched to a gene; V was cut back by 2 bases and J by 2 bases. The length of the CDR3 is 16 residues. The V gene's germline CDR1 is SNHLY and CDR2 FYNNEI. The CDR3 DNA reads TGTGCCAGCAGTGAATACGGACTAGAGGCTCAAGAGACCCAGTACTTC. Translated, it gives CASSEYGLEAQETQYF.

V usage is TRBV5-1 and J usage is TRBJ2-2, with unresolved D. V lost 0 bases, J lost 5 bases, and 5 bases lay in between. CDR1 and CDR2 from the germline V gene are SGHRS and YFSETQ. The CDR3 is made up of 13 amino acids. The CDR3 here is CASSLDGTGELFF. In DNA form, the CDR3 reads TGCGCCAGCAGCTTGGACGGGACCGGGGAGCTGTTTTTT.

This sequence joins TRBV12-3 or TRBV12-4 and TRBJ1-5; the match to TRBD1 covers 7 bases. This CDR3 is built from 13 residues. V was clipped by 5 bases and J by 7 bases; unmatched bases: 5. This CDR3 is CASSVQGGQPQHF. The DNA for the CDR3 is TGTGCCAGCAGTGTGCAGGGGGGACAGCCCCAGCATTTT.

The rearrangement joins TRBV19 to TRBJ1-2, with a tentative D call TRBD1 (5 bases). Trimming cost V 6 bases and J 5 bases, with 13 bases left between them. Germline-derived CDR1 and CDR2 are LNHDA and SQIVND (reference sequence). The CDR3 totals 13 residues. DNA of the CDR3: TGTGCCAGTAGCAAGGGGTCTACTTATGGCTACACCTTC. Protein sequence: CASSKGSTYGYTF.

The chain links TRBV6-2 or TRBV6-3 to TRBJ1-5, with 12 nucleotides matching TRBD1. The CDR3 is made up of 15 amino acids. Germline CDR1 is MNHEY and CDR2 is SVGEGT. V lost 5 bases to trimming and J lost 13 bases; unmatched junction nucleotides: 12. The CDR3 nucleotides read TGTGCCAGCAGTAGAACGGGACAGGGGGCGGTTGGACAGCATTTT. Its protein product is CASSRTGQGAVGQHF.

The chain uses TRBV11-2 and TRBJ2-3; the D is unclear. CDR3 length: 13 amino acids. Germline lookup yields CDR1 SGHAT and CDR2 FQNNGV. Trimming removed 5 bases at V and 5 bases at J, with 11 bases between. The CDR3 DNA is TGTGCCAGCAGCCCCAGTCCGCTAGATACGCAGTATTTT. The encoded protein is CASSPSPLDTQYF.

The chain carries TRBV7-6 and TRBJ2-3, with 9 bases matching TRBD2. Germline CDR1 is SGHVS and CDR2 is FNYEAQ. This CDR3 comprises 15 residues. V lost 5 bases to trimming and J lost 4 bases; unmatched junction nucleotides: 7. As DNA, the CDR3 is TGTGCCAGCAGCAATAGCGGGAGTAGCTCAGATACGCAGTATTTT. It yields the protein CASSNSGSSSDTQYF.

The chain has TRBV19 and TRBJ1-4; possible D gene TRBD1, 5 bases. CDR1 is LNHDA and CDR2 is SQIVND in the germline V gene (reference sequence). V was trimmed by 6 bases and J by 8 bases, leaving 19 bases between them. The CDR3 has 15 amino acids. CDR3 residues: CASRARRAELEKLFF. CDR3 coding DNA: TGTGCCAGTAGGGCCCGCAGGGCGGAATTAGAAAAACTGTTTTTT.

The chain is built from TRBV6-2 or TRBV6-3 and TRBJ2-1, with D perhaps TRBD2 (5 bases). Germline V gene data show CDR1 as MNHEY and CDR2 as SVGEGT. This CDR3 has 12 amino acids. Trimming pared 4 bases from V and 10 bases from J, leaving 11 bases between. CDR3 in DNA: TGTGCCAGCAGTTCCCTGGGAGCGGAGCAGTTCTTC. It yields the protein CASSSLGAEQFF.

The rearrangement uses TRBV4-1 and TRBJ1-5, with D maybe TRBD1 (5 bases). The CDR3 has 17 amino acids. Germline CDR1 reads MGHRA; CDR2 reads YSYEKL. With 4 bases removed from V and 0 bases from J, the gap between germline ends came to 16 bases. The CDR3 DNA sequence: TGCGCCAGCAGCCGGGGCGGGGTGGGAAATAGCAATCAGCCCCAGCATTTT. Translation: CASSRGGVGNSNQPQHF.

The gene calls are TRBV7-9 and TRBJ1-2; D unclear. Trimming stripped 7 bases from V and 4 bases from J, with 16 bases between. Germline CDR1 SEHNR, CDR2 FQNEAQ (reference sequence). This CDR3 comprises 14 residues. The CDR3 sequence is CASTFDSIGYGYTF. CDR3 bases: TGTGCCAGCACCTTTGACTCCATCGGCTATGGCTACACCTTC.

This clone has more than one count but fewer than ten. CDR3 in amino acids: CASRLAAEAFF. CDR3 bases: TGTGCCAGCAGACTCGCGGCTGAAGCTTTCTTT. The rearrangement links TRBV6-5 to TRBJ1-1; D is unresolved. V was pared by 6 bases and J by 6 bases, with 8 bases between. The CDR3 extends over 11 amino acids. The germline V gene encodes CDR1 MNHEY and CDR2 SVGAGI.

Here the CDR3 reads CASSVARTSGSSYEQFF. The CDR3 nucleotides are TGTGCCAGCAGCGTAGCTCGGACTAGCGGGAGTAGCTATGAGCAGTTCTTC. This chain uses TRBV9 with TRBJ2-1; 13 positions match TRBD2. CDR1 is SGDLS, CDR2 YYNGEE, per germline. This CDR3 is built from 17 residues. The J segment lost 8 bases and the V segment lost 0 bases, leaving 8 bases of the junction unmatched.

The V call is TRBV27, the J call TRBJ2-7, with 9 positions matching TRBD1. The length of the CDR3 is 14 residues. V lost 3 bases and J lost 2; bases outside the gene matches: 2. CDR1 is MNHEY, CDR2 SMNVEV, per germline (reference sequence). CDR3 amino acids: CASSFRTGAYEQYF. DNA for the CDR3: TGTGCCAGCAGTTTCCGGACAGGGGCCTACGAGCAGTACTTC.

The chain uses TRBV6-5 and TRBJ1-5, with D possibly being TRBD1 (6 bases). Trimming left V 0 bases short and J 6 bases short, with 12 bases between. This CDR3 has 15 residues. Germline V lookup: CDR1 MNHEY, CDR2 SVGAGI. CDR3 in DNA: TGTGCCAGCAGTTACTCGCGGACAGTGGGTCAGCCCCAGCATTTT. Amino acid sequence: CASSYSRTVGQPQHF.

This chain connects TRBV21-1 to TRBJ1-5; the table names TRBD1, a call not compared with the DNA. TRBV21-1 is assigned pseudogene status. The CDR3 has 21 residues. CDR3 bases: TGTGCCAGCCGGTCCCAGGGATCCCAGAGGTTGCCAGGGGTGCATTACCAGCCCCAGCATTTT. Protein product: CASRSQGSQRLPGVHYQPQHF.

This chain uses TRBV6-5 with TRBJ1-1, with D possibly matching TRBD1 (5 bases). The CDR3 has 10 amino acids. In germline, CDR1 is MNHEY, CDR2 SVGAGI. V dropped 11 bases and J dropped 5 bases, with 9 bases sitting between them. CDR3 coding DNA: TGTGCCGCCGAGGGGACTGAAGCTTTCTTT. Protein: CAAEGTEAFF.

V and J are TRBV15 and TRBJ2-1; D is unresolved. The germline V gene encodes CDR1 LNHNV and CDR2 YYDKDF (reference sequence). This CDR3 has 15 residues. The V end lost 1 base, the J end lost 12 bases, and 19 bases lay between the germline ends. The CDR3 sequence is CATSRVILESKGQFF. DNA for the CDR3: TGTGCCACCAGCAGAGTGATCCTGGAAAGCAAGGGGCAGTTCTTC.

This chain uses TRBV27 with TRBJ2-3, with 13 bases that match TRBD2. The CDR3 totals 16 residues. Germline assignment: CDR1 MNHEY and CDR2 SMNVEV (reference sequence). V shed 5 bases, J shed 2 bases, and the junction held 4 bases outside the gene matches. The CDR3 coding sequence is TGTGCCAGCAGTCCCGGGACTAGCGGGGTCACAGATACGCAGTATTTT. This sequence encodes CASSPGTSGVTDTQYF.

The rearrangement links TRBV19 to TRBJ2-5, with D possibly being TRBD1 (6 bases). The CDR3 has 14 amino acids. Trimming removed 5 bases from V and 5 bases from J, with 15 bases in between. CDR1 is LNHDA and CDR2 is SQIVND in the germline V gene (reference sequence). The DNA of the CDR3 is TGTGCCAGTAGTTACCGCAGGGGTGGGGAGACCCAGTACTTC. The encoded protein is CASSYRRGGETQYF.

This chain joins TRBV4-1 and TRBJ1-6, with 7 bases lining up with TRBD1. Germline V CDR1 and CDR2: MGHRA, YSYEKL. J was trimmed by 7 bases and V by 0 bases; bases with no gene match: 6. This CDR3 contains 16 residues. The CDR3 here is CASSQDRQGRNSPLHF. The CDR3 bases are TGCGCCAGCAGCCAAGATCGACAGGGCAGGAATTCACCCCTCCACTTT.

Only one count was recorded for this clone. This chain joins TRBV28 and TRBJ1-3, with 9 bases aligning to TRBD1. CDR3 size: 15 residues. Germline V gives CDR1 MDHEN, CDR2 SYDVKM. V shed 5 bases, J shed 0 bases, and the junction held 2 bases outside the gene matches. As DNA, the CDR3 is TGTGCCAGCAGTCCGGGACAGGGCTCTGGAAACACCATATATTTT. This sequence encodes CASSPGQGSGNTIYF.

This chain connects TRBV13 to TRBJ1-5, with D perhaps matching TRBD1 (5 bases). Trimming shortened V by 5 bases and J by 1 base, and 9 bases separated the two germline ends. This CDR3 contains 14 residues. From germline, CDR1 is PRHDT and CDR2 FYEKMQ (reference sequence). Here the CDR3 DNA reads TGTGCCAGCAGCCGACGGGACAGCAATCAGCCCCAGCATTTT. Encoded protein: CASSRRDSNQPQHF.

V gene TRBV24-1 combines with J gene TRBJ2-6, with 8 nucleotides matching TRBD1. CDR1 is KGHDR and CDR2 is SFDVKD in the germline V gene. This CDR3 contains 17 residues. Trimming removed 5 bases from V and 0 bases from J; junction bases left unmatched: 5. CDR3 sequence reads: CATSADRAYSGANVLTF. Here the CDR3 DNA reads TGTGCCACCAGTGCGGACAGGGCCTACTCTGGGGCCAACGTCCTGACTTTC.

The CDR3 is CAWSAGGIGPLHF. The CDR3 DNA sequence: TGTGCCTGGAGTGCAGGAGGGATCGGACCCCTCCACTTT. This chain uses TRBV30 with TRBJ1-6; D is unclear. This CDR3 has 13 amino acids. Trimming removed 1 base at V and 12 bases at J, with 13 bases between. In germline, CDR1 is GTSNPN, CDR2 SVGIG (reference sequence).

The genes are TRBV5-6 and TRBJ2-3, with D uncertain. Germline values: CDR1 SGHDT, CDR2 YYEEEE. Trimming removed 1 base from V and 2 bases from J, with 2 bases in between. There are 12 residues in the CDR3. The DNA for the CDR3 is TGTGCCAGCAGCTTGAACACAGATACGCAGTATTTT. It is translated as CASSLNTDTQYF.